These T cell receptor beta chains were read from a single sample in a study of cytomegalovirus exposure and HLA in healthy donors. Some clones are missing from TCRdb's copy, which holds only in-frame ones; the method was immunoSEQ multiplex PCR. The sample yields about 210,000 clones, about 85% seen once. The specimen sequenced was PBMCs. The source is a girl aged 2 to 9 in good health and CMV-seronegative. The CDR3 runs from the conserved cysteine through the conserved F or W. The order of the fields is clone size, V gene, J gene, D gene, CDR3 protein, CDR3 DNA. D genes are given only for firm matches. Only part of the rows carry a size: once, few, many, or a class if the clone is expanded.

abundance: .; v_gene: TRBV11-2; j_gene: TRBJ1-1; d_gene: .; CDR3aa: CASSGRTAEAFF; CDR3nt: TGTGCCAGCAGCGGAAGGACAGCCGAAGCTTTCTTT
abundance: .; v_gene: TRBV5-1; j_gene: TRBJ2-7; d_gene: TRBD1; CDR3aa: CASRWGLEGTGHSYEQYF; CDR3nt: TGCGCCAGCAGGTGGGGTTTGGAAGGGACAGGGCACTCCTACGAGCAGTACTTC
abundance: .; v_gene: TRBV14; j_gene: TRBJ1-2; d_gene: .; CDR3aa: CASSESYSVGYTF; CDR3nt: TGTGCCAGCAGCGAATCCTACTCGGTTGGCTACACCTTC
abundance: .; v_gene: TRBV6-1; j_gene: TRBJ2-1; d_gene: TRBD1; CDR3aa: CASSSGQGNYNEQFF; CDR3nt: TGTGCCAGCAGTTCTGGACAGGGGAACTACAATGAGCAGTTCTTC
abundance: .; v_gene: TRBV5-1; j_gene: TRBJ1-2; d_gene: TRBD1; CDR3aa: CASRLQGTNYGYTF; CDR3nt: TGCGCCAGCAGGTTACAGGGGACTAACTATGGCTACACCTTC
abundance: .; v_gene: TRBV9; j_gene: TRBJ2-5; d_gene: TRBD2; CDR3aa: CASSVYSGGTQYF; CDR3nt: TGTGCCAGCAGCGTATATAGCGGGGGGACCCAGTACTTC
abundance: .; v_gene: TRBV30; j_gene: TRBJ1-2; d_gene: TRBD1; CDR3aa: CAWSVQGKASGYTF; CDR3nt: TGTGCCTGGAGTGTACAGGGGAAGGCTAGTGGCTACACCTTC
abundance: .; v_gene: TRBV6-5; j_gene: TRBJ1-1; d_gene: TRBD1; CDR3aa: CASSYRDREGSTEAFF; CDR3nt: TGTGCCAGCAGTTACCGGGACAGGGAGGGTAGTACTGAAGCTTTCTTT
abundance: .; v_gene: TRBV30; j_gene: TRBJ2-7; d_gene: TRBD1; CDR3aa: CALGWGQGDYEQYF; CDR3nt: TGTGCCCTGGGCTGGGGACAGGGGGACTACGAGCAGTACTTC
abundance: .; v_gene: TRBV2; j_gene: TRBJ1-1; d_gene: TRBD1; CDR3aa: CASSARTGVVTEAFF; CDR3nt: TGTGCCAGCAGTGCGAGGACAGGGGTGGTCACTGAAGCTTTCTTT
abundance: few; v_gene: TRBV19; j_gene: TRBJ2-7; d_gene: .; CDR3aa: CASSFTGNYEQYF; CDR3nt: TGTGCCAGTAGTTTTACAGGGAACTACGAGCAGTACTTC
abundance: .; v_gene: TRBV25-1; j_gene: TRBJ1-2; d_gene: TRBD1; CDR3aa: CASSEYPSPGQDGMRYTF; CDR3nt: TGTGCCAGCAGTGAATACCCCAGCCCGGGACAGGATGGAATGCGCTACACCTTC
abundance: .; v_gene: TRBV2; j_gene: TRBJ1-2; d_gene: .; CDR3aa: CASSEAQGRIDGYTF; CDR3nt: TGTGCCAGCAGTGAAGCGCAAGGCAGGATCGATGGCTACACCTTC
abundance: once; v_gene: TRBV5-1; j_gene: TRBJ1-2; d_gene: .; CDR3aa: CASSLASERGYGYTF; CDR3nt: TGCGCCAGCAGCTTGGCTTCGGAGCGGGGCTATGGCTACACCTTC
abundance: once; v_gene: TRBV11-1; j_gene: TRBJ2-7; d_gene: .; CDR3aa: CASSLYGTSSYEQYF; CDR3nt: TGTGCCAGCAGCTTATACGGGACATCCTCTTACGAGCAGTACTTC
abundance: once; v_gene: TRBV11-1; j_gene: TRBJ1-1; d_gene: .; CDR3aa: CASSLVEGTEAFF; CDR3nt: TGTGCCAGCAGCTTAGTTGAGGGAACTGAAGCTTTCTTT
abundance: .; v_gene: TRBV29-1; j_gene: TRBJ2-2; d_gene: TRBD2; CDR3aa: CSVGTSGTGELFF; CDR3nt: TGCAGCGTCGGGACTAGCGGCACCGGGGAGCTGTTTTTT
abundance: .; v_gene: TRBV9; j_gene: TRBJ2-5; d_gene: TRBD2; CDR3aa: CASSVGTSGGETQYF; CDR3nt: TGTGCCAGCAGCGTAGGGACTAGCGGGGGAGAGACCCAGTACTTC
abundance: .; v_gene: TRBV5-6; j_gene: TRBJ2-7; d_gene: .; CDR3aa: CASSLYSYEQYF; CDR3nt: TGTGCCAGCAGCTTGTATTCCTACGAGCAGTACTTC
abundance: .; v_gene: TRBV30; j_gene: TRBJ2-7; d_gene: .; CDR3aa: CAWGVADEQYF; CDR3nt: TGTGCCTGGGGGGTAGCGGACGAGCAGTACTTC
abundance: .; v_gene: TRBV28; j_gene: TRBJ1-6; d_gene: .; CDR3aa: CASSNLGEGLYNSPLHF; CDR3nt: TGTGCCAGCAGCAACCTTGGGGAGGGACTCTATAATTCACCCCTCCACTTT
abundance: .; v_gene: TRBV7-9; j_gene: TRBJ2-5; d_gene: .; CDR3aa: CASSLSRRAGETQYF; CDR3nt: TGTGCCAGCAGCTTATCCCGCAGGGCCGGAGAGACCCAGTACTTC
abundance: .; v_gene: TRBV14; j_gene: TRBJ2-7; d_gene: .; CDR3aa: CASSQGLAEQYF; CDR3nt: TGTGCCAGCAGCCAAGGTTTGGCAGAGCAGTACTTC